This TCR beta chain was sequenced for a study of CD8 T cells in ankylosing spondylitis. The study's findings and limits: One TCR beta motif, made up of fewer than 10 highly homologous variants, appeared characteristic of ankylosing spondylitis blood.

This clonotype occurred many times. Antigen specificity is unknown. Germline-derived CDR1 and CDR2 are LGHNA and YSLEER. The CDR3 contains 16 residues. The V segment lost 4 bases and the J segment 3 bases; nucleotides outside the gene matches: 8. TCRdb processed the 5' RACE reads anew with MiXCR; each CDR3 protein has one entry. The table has about 210,000 distinct CDR3 sequences, roughly 6.6% seen once; the top ten hold around 14%. This TCR derives from a male donor with ankylosing spondylitis. Sequenced input: blood, either unsorted or a sorted T cell fraction (not recorded which). This chain uses TRBV4-3 with TRBJ2-7; 11 bases agree with TRBD1. The CDR3 coding sequence is TGCGCCAGCAGCCCCGGGACAGGGGGACTTAACTACGAGCAGTACTTC. This sequence encodes CASSPGTGGLNYEQYF.